This T cell receptor (beta chain) was sequenced during a study of T cell responses to AZD1222 COVID-19 vaccine. The study's findings and limits: Of the AZD1222 recipients, only five or six were seropositive at baseline.

This clone was observed once. Antigen: not known. Germline and junction disagree at one end, which may indicate a read error. Sequencing used immunoSEQ multiplex PCR; TCRdb keeps in-frame clones, though not all of them. The table has about 130,000 clones, 89% seen once; the top ten hold approximately 8.8%. The CDR3 has 17 amino acids. Germline loops: CDR1 SSHAT, CDR2 FNYEAQ (reference sequence). This clonotype was obtained from an adult who received the AZD1222 COVID-19 vaccine. The sequencing used peripheral blood, collected 28 days after the second AZD1222 dose. The chain employs TRBV7-7 and TRBJ2-6; 8 positions agree with TRBD1. In DNA, the CDR3 is TGTGCTAGCAGCTCCGGACAGGGTACTGCTGGGGCCAACGTCCTGACTTTC. It encodes CASSSGQGTAGANVLTF.